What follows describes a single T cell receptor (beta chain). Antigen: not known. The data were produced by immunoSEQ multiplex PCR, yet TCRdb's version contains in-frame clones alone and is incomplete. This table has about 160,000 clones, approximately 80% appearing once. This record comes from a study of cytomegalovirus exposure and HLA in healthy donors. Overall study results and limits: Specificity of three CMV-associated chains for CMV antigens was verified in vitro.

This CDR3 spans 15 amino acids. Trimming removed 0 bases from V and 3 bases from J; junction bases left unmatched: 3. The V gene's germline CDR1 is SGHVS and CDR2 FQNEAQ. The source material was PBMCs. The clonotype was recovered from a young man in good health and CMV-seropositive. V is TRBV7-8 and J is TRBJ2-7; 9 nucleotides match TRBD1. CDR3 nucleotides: TGTGCCAGCAGCTTAGCCGAGACAGGGGGCTACGAGCAGTACTTC. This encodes CASSLAETGGYEQYF.